The 29 T cell receptor beta chains given below trace back to one sample, sequenced in a study of graft-versus-host responses after intestinal transplantation. Libraries were prepared by immunoSEQ multiplex PCR; TCRdb keeps only in-frame clonotypes and omits some of them. Among tens of thousands of clones, around 94% were seen once, and the ten largest hold 0.75% to 0.95%. The starting material was PBMCs, obtained 16 days after intestinal transplant. All receptors derive from a human patient who received an intestinal transplant, so some T cells may come from the graft donor.

This sequence joins TRBV27 and TRBJ2-1, with a weak D call TRBD1 (6 bases). The CDR3 runs 14 residues. Germline V gene lookup returns CDR1 MNHEY and CDR2 SMNVEV (reference sequence). The V gene lost 0 bases and the J gene lost 6 bases, with 9 bases spanning the gap. CDR3 region: CASSLSGAGNEQFF. CDR3 nucleotide sequence: TGTGCCAGCAGTTTATCGGGGGCAGGCAATGAGCAGTTCTTC.

J is TRBJ2-7 and V is TRBV18; 7 bases align to TRBD2. Germline loops: CDR1 KGHSH, CDR2 LQKENI. The junction had 13 bases not matched to a gene; V was cut back by 4 bases and J by 4 bases. This CDR3 is 16 amino acids long. CDR3 in amino acids: CASSRINAGAGYEQYF. The CDR3 DNA sequence: TGTGCCAGCTCACGGATAAACGCGGGAGCTGGTTACGAGCAGTACTTC. The variable domain in full, with the rest retrieved from reference TRBV18 and TRBJ2-7, is NAGVMQNPRHLVRRRGQEARLRCSPMKGHSHVYWYRQLPEEGLKFMVYLQKENIIDESGMPKERFSAEFPKEGPSILRIQQVVRGDSAAYFCASSRINAGAGYEQYFGPGTRLTVT.

The chain is built from TRBV9 and TRBJ2-5; possible D gene TRBD2, 6 bases. The J call may be mistaken, given a closer DNA end match to TRBJ2-7. In germline, CDR1 is SGDLS, CDR2 YYNGEE. CDR3 length: 17 amino acids. CDR3 DNA: TGTGCCAGCAGCGTAGGCCTCGCCCAGTGGAGGGCTTACGAGCAGTACTTC. Protein: CASSVGLAQWRAYEQYF.

This rearrangement joins TRBV9 to TRBJ2-3; 9 bases are a match to TRBD2. Germline values: CDR1 SGDLS, CDR2 YYNGEE. The CDR3 contains 17 residues. V shed 4 bases and J 4 bases; nucleotides not matched to a gene: 13. The CDR3 loop is CASSLTSGPIGADTQYF. The CDR3 DNA follows: TGTGCCAGCAGCCTGACTAGCGGTCCTATTGGGGCAGATACGCAGTATTTT. The entire variable domain, with the rest obtained from reference TRBV9 and TRBJ2-3, is as follows: DSGVTQTPKHLITATGQRVTLRCSPRSGDLSVYWYQQSLDQGLQFLIQYYNGEERAKGNILERFSAQQFPDLHSELNLSSLELGDSALYFCASSLTSGPIGADTQYFGPGTRLTVL.

This rearrangement joins TRBV28 to TRBJ2-3; TRBD1 agrees at 8 bases. With 4 bases clipped from V and 1 base from J, the junction kept 13 bases outside the gene matches. The germline V gene has CDR1 MDHEN and CDR2 SYDVKM. The CDR3 consists of 18 residues. The CDR3 region has the DNA TGTGCCAGCAGTTCCCCCTCCCCGACAGGGGATGGCACAGATACGCAGTATTTT. This translates into CASSSPSPTGDGTDTQYF.

This sequence joins TRBV7-3 and TRBJ2-1, with D unresolved. CDR1 SGHTA and CDR2 FQGTGA come from the germline V gene. There are 13 residues in the CDR3. The V end was cut by 1 base, the J end by 4 bases, with 5 bases between. This CDR3 is CASSLIGYNEQFF. CDR3 sequence (DNA): TGTGCCAGCAGCTTAATCGGGTACAATGAGCAGTTCTTC.

The rearrangement joins TRBV19 to TRBJ2-7; TRBD2 matches 10 bases. V lost 5 bases and J lost 2; bases outside the gene matches: 6. Germline V lookup: CDR1 LNHDA, CDR2 SQIVND (reference sequence). The CDR3 totals 15 residues. CDR3 residues: CASSPSAGGAYEQYF. The CDR3 nucleotides are TGTGCCAGTAGTCCCTCAGCGGGAGGGGCCTACGAGCAGTACTTC.

The chain couples TRBV15 to TRBJ1-1; a weak D match, TRBD1 (6 bases). The germline V gene has CDR1 LNHNV and CDR2 YYDKDF (reference sequence). V was clipped by 6 bases and J by 4 bases, with 15 bases between them. The CDR3 covers 14 residues. In nucleotides, the CDR3 is TGTGCCACCAGGATACAGGGTGTTGGCACTGAAGCTTTCTTT. It yields the protein CATRIQGVGTEAFF. The full variable domain, in which reference TRBV15 and TRBJ1-1 provide the parts outside the CDR3, is DAMVIQNPRYQVTQFGKPVTLSCSQTLNHNVMYWYQQKSSQAPKLLFHYYDKDFNNEADTPDNFQSRRPNTSFCFLDIRSPGLGDTAMYLCATRIQGVGTEAFFGQGTRLTVV.

The chain is built from TRBV27 and TRBJ2-1, with 13 bases that match TRBD2. The junction had 8 bases not matched to a gene; V was cut back by 0 bases and J by 3 bases. The CDR3 is made up of 19 amino acids. CDR1 and CDR2 from the germline V gene are MNHEY and SMNVEV (reference sequence). CDR3 amino acids: CASSLSLLRLAGGYNEQFF. CDR3 DNA sequence: TGTGCCAGCAGTTTATCCCTCCTGAGACTAGCGGGGGGCTACAATGAGCAGTTCTTC.

The chain combines TRBV6-4 with TRBJ1-2; D uncertain. CDR1 MRHNA and CDR2 SNTAGT come from the germline V gene. V was shortened by 5 bases and J by 4 bases, with 23 bases between the two germline ends. The CDR3 contains 17 residues. The CDR3 DNA sequence: TGTGCCAGCAGTCGACCCGGCCCACACGGAAAGACCTATGGCTACACCTTC. This sequence encodes CASSRPGPHGKTYGYTF.

The V gene is TRBV6-5, the J gene TRBJ2-7; D is uncertain. The germline gives CDR1 MNHEY, CDR2 SVGAGI. V was clipped by 5 bases and J by 0 bases, with 11 bases between them. The CDR3 extends over 14 amino acids. CDR3 sequence (DNA): TGTGCCAGCAGTGAAATCTACAGCTCCTACGAGCAGTACTTC. Amino acid sequence: CASSEIYSSYEQYF.

The gene calls are TRBV6-8 and TRBJ2-7; D is unclear. The ends were cut back, 9 bases at V and 4 bases at J, with 10 bases in the middle. Germline V gene data show CDR1 as MNHGY and CDR2 as SAAAGT. The CDR3 runs to 11 residues. CDR3 sequence (DNA): TGTGCCAGTCGCAGTGGTTACGAGCAGTACTTC. Its translation: CASRSGYEQYF.

V and J are TRBV4-1 and TRBJ2-7; 7 nucleotides align to TRBD2. CDR3 length: 15 residues. V gave up 0 bases and J gave up 2 bases; unmatched junction bases: 4. Germline CDR1 reads MGHRA; CDR2 reads YSYEKL. The CDR3 nucleotides read TGCGCCAGCAGCCAAGATCCTAGCGGCACCTACGAGCAGTACTTC. As protein: CASSQDPSGTYEQYF.

A single count supports this clone. V usage is TRBV28 and J usage is TRBJ2-7; D unclear. Trimming took off 5 bases at V and 2 bases at J, with 28 bases between the two ends. Germline V gene data show CDR1 as MDHEN and CDR2 as SYDVKM. This CDR3 is 19 amino acids long. The CDR3 is CASSHRWGMRLDITYEQYF. CDR3 nucleotide sequence: TGTGCCAGCAGTCACCGATGGGGAATGCGGCTAGACATTACCTACGAGCAGTACTTC.

The V gene is TRBV28, the J gene TRBJ1-2; no definite D call. The V gene's germline CDR1 is MDHEN and CDR2 SYDVKM. The CDR3 totals 11 residues. V dropped 3 bases and J dropped 2 bases, with 1 base sitting between them. CDR3 residues: CASSFNYGYTF. DNA for the CDR3: TGTGCCAGCAGTTTCAACTATGGCTACACCTTC.

The rearrangement joins TRBV27 to TRBJ2-7; D could derive from TRBD1 or TRBD2 (5 bases each). The V and J ends lost 7 bases and 0 bases respectively, with 16 bases between them. Germline CDR1 reads MNHEY; CDR2 reads SMNVEV (reference sequence). The CDR3 length is 15 residues. CDR3 in amino acids: CASNRLGEDSYEQYF. The CDR3 nucleotides are TGTGCCAGCAATCGGTTGGGGGAAGACTCCTACGAGCAGTACTTC.

This clone was counted once. The V and J genes are TRBV6-1 and TRBJ2-7; 8 nucleotides line up with TRBD2. Germline assignment: CDR1 MNHNS and CDR2 SASEGT. The V gene end was trimmed by 4 bases and the J gene end by 2 bases; junction bases not matched to a gene: 7. The CDR3 contains 15 residues. CDR3 DNA: TGTGCCAGCAGTGCCGGGAGGGAGAGGGCCTACGAGCAGTACTTC. It specifies CASSAGRERAYEQYF.

The CDR3 reads CASRSSGTETQYF. The CDR3 DNA sequence: TGTGCCAGCAGATCTAGCGGGACCGAGACCCAGTACTTC. This chain connects TRBV6-1 to TRBJ2-5, with 9 bases aligning to TRBD2. The junction had 4 bases not matched to a gene; V was cut back by 6 bases and J by 5 bases. Germline V gene lookup returns CDR1 MNHNS and CDR2 SASEGT. The CDR3 spans 13 residues.

The genes are TRBV15 and TRBJ2-1, with D uncertain. The germline V gene encodes CDR1 LNHNV and CDR2 YYDKDF (reference sequence). The ends were cut back, 0 bases at V and 4 bases at J, with 16 bases in the middle. This CDR3 region has 17 residues. CDR3 coding DNA: TGTGCCACCAGCAGAGATATGTTCGTGGACCGATACAATGAGCAGTTCTTC. Protein sequence: CATSRDMFVDRYNEQFF. Full variable domain (missing parts from reference TRBV15 and TRBJ2-1): DAMVIQNPRYQVTQFGKPVTLSCSQTLNHNVMYWYQQKSSQAPKLLFHYYDKDFNNEADTPDNFQSRRPNTSFCFLDIRSPGLGDTAMYLCATSRDMFVDRYNEQFFGPGTRLTVL.

V is TRBV10-2 and J is TRBJ2-7; D gene unclear. Germline V lookup: CDR1 WSHSY, CDR2 SAAADI. CDR3 length: 12 residues. V was pared by 6 bases and J by 5 bases, with 11 bases between. The DNA for the CDR3 is TGCGCCAGCAGGGTCTCGGCGGACGAGCAGTACTTC. It encodes CASRVSADEQYF.

The genes are TRBV7-9 and TRBJ2-1, with TRBD2 identical over 10 bases. The CDR3 contains 15 residues. CDR1 is SEHNR and CDR2 is FQNEAQ in the germline V gene (reference sequence). V lost 5 bases to trimming and J lost 4 bases; unmatched junction nucleotides: 5. This CDR3 reads CASSGLAGVYNEQFF. For the CDR3, the DNA is TGTGCCAGCAGCGGGCTAGCGGGAGTATACAATGAGCAGTTCTTC. Complete variable domain (other parts from reference TRBV7-9 and TRBJ2-1): DTGVSQNPRHKITKRGQNVTFRCDPISEHNRLYWYRQTLGQGPEFLTYFQNEAQLEKSRLLSDRFSAERPKGSFSTLEIQRTEQGDSAMYLCASSGLAGVYNEQFFGPGTRLTVL.

This chain joins TRBV7-3 and TRBJ2-1; 10 bases agree with TRBD2. V lost 4 bases, J lost 7 bases, and 7 bases stayed unmatched. The CDR3 spans 15 residues. Germline V gene lookup returns CDR1 SGHTA and CDR2 FQGTGA. Here the CDR3 reads CASSSASGSHNEQFF. For the CDR3, the DNA is TGTGCCAGCAGCTCAGCTAGCGGGAGCCATAATGAGCAGTTCTTC.

This sequence joins TRBV27 and TRBJ1-1, with D tentatively TRBD1 (6 bases). The CDR3 is 16 residues long. Trimming took off 1 base at V and 3 bases at J, with 15 bases between the two ends. Germline CDR1 is MNHEY and CDR2 is SMNVEV (reference sequence). CDR3 sequence (DNA): TGTGCCAGCAGTTTATTCAGGGGCCCCTTAGACACTGAAGCTTTCTTT. Its protein product is CASSLFRGPLDTEAFF.

The rearrangement uses TRBV6-5 and TRBJ2-1, with 8 bases matching TRBD2. V lost 4 bases to trimming and J lost 8 bases; unmatched junction nucleotides: 13. CDR1 is MNHEY, CDR2 SVGAGI, per germline. The CDR3 is 16 residues long. CDR3 in DNA: TGTGCCAGCAGTTCCCCGGGTAGCGGGAATATGGATGAGCAGTTCTTC. As protein: CASSSPGSGNMDEQFF.

V usage is TRBV7-3 and J usage is TRBJ1-1, with D perhaps TRBD1 (6 bases). V lost 5 bases, J lost 3 bases, and 10 bases lay in between. Germline V gene data show CDR1 as SGHTA and CDR2 as FQGTGA. The length of the CDR3 is 13 residues. CDR3 sequence: CASSTYRDTEAFF. CDR3 DNA: TGTGCCAGCAGCACCTACAGGGACACTGAAGCTTTCTTT.

The chain couples TRBV6-5 to TRBJ2-7, with 8 bases identical to TRBD1. Germline V gives CDR1 MNHEY, CDR2 SVGAGI. With V trimmed by 2 bases and J by 4 bases, 7 bases remained unmatched. This CDR3 has 15 amino acids. DNA of the CDR3: TGTGCCAGCAGTTACCTCCAGAACAGGGGGTACGAGCAGTACTTC. The encoded protein is CASSYLQNRGYEQYF.

The V and J genes are TRBV5-1 and TRBJ2-7; D remains unclear. Germline CDR1 is SGHRS and CDR2 is YFSETQ. Trimming stripped 3 bases from V and 2 bases from J, with 21 bases between. This CDR3 contains 17 residues. CDR3 amino acids: CASSSGGGLRDPYEQYF. As DNA, the CDR3 is TGCGCCAGCAGCTCGGGTGGCGGTCTGCGAGATCCCTACGAGCAGTACTTC.

The chain carries TRBV30 and TRBJ1-3; D ambiguous. CDR1 is GTSNPN, CDR2 SVGIG, per germline (reference sequence). The germline V and J ends were trimmed by 2 bases and 7 bases, with 3 bases remaining between them. This CDR3 spans 10 amino acids. The CDR3 sequence is CAWSSNTIYF. The CDR3 DNA reads as TGTGCCTGGAGTTCGAACACCATATATTTT. Drawing the rest from reference TRBV30 and TRBJ1-3, the complete variable domain is SQTIHQWPATLVQPVGSPLSLECTVEGTSNPNLYWYRQAAGRGLQLLFYSVGIGQISSEVPQNLSASRPQDRQFILSSKKLLLSDSGFYLCAWSSNTIYFGEGSWLTVV.

The genes are TRBV4-2 and TRBJ2-1, with 10 bases aligning to TRBD2. CDR1 and CDR2 (germline): LGHNA, YNFKEQ. V shed 5 bases, J shed 7 bases, and the junction held 8 bases outside the gene matches. The CDR3 covers 15 residues. As DNA, the CDR3 is TGTGCCAGCAGCGAACTAGCGGGAAGTGTTAATGAGCAGTTCTTC. Translated, it gives CASSELAGSVNEQFF.